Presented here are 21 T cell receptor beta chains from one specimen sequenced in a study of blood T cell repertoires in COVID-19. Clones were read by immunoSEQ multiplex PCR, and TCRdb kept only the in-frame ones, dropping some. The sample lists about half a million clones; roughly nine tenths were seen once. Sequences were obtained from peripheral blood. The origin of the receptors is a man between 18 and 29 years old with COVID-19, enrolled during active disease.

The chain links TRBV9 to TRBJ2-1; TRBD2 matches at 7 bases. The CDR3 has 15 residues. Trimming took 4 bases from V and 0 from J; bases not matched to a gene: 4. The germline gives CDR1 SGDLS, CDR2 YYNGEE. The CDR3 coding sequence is TGTGCCAGCAGCCCTAGCGGAAGCTCCTACAATGAGCAGTTCTTC. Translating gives CASSPSGSSYNEQFF.

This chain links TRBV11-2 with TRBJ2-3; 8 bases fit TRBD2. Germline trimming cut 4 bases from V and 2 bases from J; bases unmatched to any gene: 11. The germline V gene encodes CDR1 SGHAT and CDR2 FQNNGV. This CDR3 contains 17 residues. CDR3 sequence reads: CASSSRGGQGNTDTQYF. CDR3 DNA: TGTGCCAGCAGCTCCCGGGGGGGGCAGGGAAACACAGATACGCAGTATTTT.

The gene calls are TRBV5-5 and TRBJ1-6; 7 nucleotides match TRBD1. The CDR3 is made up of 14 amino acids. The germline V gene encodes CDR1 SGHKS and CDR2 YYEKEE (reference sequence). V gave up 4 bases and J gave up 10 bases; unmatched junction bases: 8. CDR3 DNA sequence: TGTGCCAGCAGCAGACAGGGAGCTGAGTCACCCCTCCACTTT. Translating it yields CASSRQGAESPLHF.

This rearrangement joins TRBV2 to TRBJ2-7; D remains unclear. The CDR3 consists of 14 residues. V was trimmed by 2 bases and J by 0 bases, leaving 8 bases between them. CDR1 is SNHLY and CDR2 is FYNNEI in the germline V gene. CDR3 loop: CASSELVSSYEQYF. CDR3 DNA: TGTGCCAGCAGTGAACTTGTGAGCTCCTACGAGCAGTACTTC. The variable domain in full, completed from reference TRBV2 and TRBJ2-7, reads EPEVTQTPSHQVTQMGQEVILRCVPISNHLYFYWYRQILGQKVEFLVSFYNNEISEKSEIFDDQFSVERPDGSNFTLKIRSTKLEDSAMYFCASSELVSSYEQYFGPGTRLTVT.

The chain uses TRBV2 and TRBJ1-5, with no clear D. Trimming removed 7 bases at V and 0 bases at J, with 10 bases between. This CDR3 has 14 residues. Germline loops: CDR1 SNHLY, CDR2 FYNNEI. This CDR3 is CASTVDYSNQPQHF. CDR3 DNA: TGTGCCAGCACGGTGGACTATAGCAATCAGCCCCAGCATTTT.

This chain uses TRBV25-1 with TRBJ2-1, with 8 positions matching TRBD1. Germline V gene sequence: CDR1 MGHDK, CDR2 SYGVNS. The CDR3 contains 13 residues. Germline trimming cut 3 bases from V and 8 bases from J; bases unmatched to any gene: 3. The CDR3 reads CASSEAGGHEQFF. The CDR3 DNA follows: TGTGCCAGCAGTGAGGCAGGGGGCCATGAGCAGTTCTTC.

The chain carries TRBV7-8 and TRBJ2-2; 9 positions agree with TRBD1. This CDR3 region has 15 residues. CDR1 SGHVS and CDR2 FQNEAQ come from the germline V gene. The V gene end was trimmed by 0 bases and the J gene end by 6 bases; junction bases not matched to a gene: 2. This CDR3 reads CASSLAGQGPGELFF. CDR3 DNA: TGTGCCAGCAGCTTAGCGGGACAGGGTCCCGGGGAGCTGTTTTTT.

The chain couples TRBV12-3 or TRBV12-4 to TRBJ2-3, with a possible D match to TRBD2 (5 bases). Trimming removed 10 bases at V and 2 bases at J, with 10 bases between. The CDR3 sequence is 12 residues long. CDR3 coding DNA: TGTGCCACCTTAGCGATCACAGATACGCAGTATTTT. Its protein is CATLAITDTQYF.

CDR3 loop: CASSQGAGAVGMNTEAFF. In nucleotides, the CDR3 is TGTGCCAGCAGCCAGGGGGCTGGGGCGGTGGGTATGAACACTGAAGCTTTCTTT. The chain carries TRBV5-4 and TRBJ1-1; 8 bases map to TRBD1. V shed 4 bases and J 0 bases; nucleotides not matched to a gene: 14. This CDR3 spans 18 amino acids. Germline CDR1 and CDR2: SGHNT and YYREEE (reference sequence).

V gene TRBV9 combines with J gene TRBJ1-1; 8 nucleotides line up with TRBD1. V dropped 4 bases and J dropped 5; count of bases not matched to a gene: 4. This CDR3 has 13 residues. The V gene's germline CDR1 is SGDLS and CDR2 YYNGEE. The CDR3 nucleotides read TGTGCCAGCAGCCAGGACAGGGCAACTGAAGCTTTCTTT. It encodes CASSQDRATEAFF.

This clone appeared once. The CDR3 DNA follows: TGTGCCAGTAGTAGAGGGACTAGCCAAGAGACCCAGTACTTC. Translating gives CASSRGTSQETQYF. This chain uses TRBV19 with TRBJ2-5; 8 nucleotides align to TRBD2. The CDR3 is made up of 14 amino acids. Germline CDR1 is LNHDA and CDR2 is SQIVND (reference sequence). J lost 1 base, V lost 4 bases, and 2 bases had no gene match.

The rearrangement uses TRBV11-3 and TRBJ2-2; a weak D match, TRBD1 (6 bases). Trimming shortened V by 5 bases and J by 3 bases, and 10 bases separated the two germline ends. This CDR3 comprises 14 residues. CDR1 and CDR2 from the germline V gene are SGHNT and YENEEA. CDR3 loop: CASSPRTDTGELFF. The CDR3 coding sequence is TGTGCCAGCAGCCCGCGGACAGACACCGGGGAGCTGTTTTTT.

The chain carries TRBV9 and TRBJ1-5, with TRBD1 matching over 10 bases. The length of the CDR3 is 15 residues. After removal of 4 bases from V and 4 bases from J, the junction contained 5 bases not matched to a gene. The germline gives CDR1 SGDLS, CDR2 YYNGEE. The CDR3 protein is CASSYGTGVNQPQHF. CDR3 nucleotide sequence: TGTGCCAGCAGCTATGGGACAGGGGTTAATCAGCCCCAGCATTTT.

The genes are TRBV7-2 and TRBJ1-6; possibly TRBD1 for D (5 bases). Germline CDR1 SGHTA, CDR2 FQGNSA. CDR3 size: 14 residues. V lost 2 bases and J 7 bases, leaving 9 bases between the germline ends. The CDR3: CASSLQGLNSPLHF. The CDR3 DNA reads TGTGCCAGCAGCTTACAGGGACTCAATTCACCCCTCCACTTT.

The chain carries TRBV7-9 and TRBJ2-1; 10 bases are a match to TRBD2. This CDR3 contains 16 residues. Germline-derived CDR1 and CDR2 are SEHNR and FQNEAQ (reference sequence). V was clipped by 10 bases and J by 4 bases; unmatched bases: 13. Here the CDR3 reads CATSFHLAGEYNEQFF. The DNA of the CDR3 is TGTGCCACCTCATTCCACCTAGCGGGGGAATACAATGAGCAGTTCTTC.

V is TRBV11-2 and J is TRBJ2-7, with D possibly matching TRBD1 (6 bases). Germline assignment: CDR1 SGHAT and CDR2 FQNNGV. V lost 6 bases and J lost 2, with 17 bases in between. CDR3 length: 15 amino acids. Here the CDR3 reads CASRDAGTNTYEQYF. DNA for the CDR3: TGTGCCAGCAGAGACGCCGGGACAAACACCTACGAGCAGTACTTC.

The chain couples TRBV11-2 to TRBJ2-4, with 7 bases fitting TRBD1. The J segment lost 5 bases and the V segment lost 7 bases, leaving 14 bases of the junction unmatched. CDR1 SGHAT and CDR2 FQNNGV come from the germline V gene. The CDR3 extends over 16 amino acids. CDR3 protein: CASTIGVRTGENIQYF. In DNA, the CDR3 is TGTGCCAGCACCATCGGAGTCCGGACAGGTGAAAACATTCAGTACTTC.

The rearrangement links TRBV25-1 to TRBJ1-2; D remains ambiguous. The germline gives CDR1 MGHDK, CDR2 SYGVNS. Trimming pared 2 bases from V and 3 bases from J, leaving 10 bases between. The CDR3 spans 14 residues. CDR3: CASSEQALDYGYTF. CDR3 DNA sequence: TGTGCCAGCAGTGAACAGGCGTTGGACTATGGCTACACCTTC.

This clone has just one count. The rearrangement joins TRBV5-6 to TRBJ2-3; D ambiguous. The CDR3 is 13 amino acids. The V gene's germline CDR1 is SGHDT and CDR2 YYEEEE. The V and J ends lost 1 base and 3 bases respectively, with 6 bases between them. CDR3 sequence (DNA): TGTGCCAGCAGCTTGTTCGGGACAGATACGCAGTATTTT. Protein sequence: CASSLFGTDTQYF.

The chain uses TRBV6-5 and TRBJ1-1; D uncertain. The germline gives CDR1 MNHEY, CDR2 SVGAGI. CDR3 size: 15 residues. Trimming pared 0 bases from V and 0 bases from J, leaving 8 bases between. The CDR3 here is CASSYSGVMNTEAFF. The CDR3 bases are TGTGCCAGCAGTTACTCGGGCGTAATGAACACTGAAGCTTTCTTT.

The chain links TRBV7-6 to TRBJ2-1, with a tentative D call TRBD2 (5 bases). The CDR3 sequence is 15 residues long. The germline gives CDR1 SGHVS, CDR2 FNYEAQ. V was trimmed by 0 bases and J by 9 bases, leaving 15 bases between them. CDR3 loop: CASSLAQVRDTEQFF. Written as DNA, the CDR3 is TGTGCCAGCAGCTTAGCGCAAGTGAGGGATACTGAGCAGTTCTTC.